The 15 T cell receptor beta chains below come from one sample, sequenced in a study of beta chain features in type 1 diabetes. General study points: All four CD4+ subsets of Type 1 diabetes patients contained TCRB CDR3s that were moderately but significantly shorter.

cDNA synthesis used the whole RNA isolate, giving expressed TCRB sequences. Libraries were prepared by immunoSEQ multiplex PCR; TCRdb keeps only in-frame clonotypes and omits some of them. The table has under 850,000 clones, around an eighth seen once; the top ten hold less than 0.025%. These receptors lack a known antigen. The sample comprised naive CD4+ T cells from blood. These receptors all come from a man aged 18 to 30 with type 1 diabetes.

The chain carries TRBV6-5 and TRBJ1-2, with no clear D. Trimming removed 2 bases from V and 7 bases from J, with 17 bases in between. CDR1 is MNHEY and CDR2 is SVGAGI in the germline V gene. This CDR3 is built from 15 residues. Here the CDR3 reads CASSYSRDMVSGYTF. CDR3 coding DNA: TGTGCCAGCAGTTACAGTAGAGACATGGTCTCTGGCTACACCTTC.

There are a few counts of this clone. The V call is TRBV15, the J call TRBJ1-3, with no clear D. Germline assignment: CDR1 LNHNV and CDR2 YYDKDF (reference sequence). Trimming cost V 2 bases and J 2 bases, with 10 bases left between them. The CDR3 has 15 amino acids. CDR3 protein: CATSRSLDTGNTIYF. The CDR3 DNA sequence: TGTGCCACCAGCAGATCTCTGGATACTGGAAACACCATATATTTT.

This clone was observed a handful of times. CDR3: CASSLELGQGDIQYF. The CDR3 DNA reads as TGTGCCAGCAGCTTAGAATTAGGACAGGGAGACATTCAGTACTTC. The J gene is TRBJ2-4, the V gene TRBV7-9; 8 bases fit TRBD1. Germline CDR1 reads SEHNR; CDR2 reads FQNEAQ (reference sequence). J was trimmed by 8 bases and V by 1 base; bases with no gene match: 7. The CDR3 sequence is 15 residues long. Full variable domain (outside the CDR3, taken from reference TRBV7-9 and TRBJ2-4): DTGVSQNPRHKITKRGQNVTFRCDPISEHNRLYWYRQTLGQGPEFLTYFQNEAQLEKSRLLSDRFSAERPKGSFSTLEIQRTEQGDSAMYLCASSLELGQGDIQYFGAGTRLSVL.

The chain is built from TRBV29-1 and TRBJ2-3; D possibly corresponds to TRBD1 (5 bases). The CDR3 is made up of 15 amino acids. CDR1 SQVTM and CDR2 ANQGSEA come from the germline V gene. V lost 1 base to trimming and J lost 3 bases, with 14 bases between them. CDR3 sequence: CSVEGTQGRTDTQYF. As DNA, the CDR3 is TGCAGCGTTGAAGGTACGCAGGGTAGAACAGATACGCAGTATTTT.

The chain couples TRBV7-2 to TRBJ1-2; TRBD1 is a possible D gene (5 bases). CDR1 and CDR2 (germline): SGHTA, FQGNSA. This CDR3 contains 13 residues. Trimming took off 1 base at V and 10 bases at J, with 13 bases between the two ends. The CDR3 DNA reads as TGTGCCAGCAGCTTAGGGGCCAGGGTGGACTACACCTTC. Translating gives CASSLGARVDYTF.

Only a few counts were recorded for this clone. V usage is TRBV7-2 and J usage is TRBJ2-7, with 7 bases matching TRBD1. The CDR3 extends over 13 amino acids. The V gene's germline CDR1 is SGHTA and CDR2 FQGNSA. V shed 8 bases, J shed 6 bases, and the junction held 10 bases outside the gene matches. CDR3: CASSLDRSGEQYF. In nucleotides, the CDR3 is TGTGCCAGCTCCCTGGACAGGTCCGGCGAGCAGTACTTC.

This CDR3 is CASSYGTDYHEQYF. The CDR3 bases are TGTGCCAGCAGTTACGGGACAGATTATCACGAGCAGTACTTC. This sequence joins TRBV6-6 and TRBJ2-7; 7 positions match TRBD1. The V segment lost 2 bases and the J segment 5 bases; nucleotides outside the gene matches: 6. This CDR3 is built from 14 residues. Germline-derived CDR1 and CDR2 are MNHNY and SVGAGI (reference sequence).

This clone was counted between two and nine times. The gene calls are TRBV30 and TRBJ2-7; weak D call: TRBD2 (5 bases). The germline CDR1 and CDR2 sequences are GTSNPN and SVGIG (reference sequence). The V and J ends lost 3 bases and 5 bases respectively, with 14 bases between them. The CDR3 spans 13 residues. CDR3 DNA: TGTGCCTGGAGCTTGAGGGTCCGCGACGAGCAGTACTTC. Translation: CAWSLRVRDEQYF.

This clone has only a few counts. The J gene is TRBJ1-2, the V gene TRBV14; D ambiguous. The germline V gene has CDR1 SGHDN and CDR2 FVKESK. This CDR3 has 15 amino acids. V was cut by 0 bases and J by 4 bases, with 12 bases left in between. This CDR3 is CASSQDHTGIYGYTF. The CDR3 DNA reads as TGTGCCAGCAGCCAAGATCACACGGGGATCTATGGCTACACCTTC.

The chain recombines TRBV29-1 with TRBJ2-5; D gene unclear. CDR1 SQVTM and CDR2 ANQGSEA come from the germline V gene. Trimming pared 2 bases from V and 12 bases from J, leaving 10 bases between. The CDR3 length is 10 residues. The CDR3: CSVEQGIEYF. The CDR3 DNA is TGCAGCGTTGAACAAGGAATAGAGTACTTC.

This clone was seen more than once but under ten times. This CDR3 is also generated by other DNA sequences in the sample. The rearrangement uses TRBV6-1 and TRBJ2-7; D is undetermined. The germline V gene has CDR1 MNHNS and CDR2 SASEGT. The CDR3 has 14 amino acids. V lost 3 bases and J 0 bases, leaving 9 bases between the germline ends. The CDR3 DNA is TGTGCCAGCAGTGAGACCGGTAGCTCCTACGAGCAGTACTTC. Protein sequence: CASSETGSSYEQYF.

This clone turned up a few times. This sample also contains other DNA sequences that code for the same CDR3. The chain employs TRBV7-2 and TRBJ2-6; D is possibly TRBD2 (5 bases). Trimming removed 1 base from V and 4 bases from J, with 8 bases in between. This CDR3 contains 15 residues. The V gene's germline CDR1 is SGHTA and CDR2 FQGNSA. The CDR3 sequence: CASSLGGSGANVLTF. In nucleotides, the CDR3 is TGTGCCAGCAGCTTAGGAGGGTCAGGGGCCAACGTCCTGACTTTC.

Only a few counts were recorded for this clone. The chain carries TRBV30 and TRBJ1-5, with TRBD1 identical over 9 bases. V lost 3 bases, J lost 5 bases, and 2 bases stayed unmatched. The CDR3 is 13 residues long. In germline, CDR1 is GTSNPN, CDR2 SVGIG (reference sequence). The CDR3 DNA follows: TGTGCCTGGAGCGGGACAGGGTATCAGCCCCAGCATTTT. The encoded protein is CAWSGTGYQPQHF.

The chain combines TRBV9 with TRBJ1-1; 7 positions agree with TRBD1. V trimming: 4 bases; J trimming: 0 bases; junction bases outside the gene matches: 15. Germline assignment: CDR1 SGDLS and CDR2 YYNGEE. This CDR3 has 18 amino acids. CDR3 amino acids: CASSPIRDSLFMNTEAFF. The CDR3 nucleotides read TGTGCCAGCAGCCCAATCCGGGACAGCCTTTTCATGAACACTGAAGCTTTCTTT.

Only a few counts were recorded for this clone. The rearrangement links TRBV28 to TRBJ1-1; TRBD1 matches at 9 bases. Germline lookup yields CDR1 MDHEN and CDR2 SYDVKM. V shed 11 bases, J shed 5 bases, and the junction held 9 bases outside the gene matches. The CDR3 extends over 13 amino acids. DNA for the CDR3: TGTGCCGGACAGGGGTATAAGGGAACTGAAGCTTTCTTT. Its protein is CAGQGYKGTEAFF.